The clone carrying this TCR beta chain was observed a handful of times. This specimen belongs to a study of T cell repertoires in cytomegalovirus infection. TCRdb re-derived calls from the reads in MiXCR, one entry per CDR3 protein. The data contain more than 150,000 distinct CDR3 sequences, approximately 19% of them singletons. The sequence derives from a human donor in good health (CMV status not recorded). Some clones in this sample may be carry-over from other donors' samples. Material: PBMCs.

The CDR3: CASSLELASQETQYF. The CDR3 DNA sequence: TGTGCCAGCAGCTTGGAACTAGCGAGTCAAGAGACCCAGTACTTC. This rearrangement joins TRBV5-4 to TRBJ2-5; 7 nucleotides line up with TRBD2. With V trimmed by 0 bases and J by 2 bases, 4 bases remained unmatched. This CDR3 is built from 15 residues. Germline lookup yields CDR1 SGHNT and CDR2 YYREEE (reference sequence).